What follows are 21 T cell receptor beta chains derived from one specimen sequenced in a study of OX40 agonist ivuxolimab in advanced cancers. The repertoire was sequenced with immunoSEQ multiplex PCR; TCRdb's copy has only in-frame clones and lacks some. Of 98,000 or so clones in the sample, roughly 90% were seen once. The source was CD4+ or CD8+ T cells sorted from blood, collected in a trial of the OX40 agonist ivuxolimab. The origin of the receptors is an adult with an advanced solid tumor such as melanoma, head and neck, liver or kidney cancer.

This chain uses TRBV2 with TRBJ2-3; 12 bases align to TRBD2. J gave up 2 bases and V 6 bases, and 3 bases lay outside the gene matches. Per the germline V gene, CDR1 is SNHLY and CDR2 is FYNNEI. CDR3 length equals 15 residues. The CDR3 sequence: CASRRLAGVTDTQYF. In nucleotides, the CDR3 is TGTGCCAGCAGAAGACTAGCGGGAGTCACAGATACGCAGTATTTT.

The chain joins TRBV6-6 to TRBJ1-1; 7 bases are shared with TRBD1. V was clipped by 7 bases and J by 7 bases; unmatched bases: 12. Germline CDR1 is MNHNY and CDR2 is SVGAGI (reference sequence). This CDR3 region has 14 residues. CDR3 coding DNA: TGTGCCAGCAAAACGGGACAGCGGTTTGGTGAAGCTTTCTTT. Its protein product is CASKTGQRFGEAFF.

CDR3: CASIRQVPYEQYF. Here the CDR3 DNA reads TGTGCCAGCATCCGACAGGTCCCCTACGAGCAGTACTTC. The rearrangement joins TRBV28 to TRBJ2-7; possibly TRBD1 for D (6 bases). Germline-derived CDR1 and CDR2 are MDHEN and SYDVKM. The germline V and J ends were trimmed by 7 bases and 2 bases, with 12 bases remaining between them. The CDR3 is made up of 13 amino acids.

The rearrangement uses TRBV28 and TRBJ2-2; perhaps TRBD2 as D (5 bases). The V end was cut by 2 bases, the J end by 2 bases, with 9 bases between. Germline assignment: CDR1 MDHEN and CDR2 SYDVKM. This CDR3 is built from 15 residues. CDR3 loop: CASSLAGLNTGELFF. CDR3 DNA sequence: TGTGCCAGCAGTTTAGCGGGCCTTAACACCGGGGAGCTGTTTTTT.

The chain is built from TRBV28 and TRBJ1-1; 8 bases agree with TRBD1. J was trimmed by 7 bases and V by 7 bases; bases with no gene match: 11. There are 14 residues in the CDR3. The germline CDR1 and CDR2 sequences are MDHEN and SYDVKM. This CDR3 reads CASKPGQATLEAFF. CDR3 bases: TGTGCCAGCAAACCGGGACAGGCCACACTTGAAGCTTTCTTT.

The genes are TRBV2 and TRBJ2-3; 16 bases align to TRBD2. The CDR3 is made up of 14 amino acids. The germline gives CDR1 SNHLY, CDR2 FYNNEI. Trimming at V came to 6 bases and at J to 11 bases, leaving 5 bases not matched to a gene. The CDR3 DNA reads TGTGCCAGCAGGCCGGGACTAGCGGGAGGGATGCAGTATTTT. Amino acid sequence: CASRPGLAGGMQYF.

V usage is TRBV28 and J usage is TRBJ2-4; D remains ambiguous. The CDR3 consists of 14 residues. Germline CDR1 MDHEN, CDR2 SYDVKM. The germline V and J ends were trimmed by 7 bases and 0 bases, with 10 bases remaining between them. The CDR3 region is CASNNQLAKNIQYF. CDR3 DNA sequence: TGTGCCAGCAACAATCAGTTAGCCAAAAACATTCAGTACTTC.

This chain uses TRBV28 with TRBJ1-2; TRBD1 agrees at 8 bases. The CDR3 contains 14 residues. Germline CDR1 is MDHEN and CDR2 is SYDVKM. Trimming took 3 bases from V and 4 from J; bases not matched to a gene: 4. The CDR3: CASSLVDRAYGYTF. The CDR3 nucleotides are TGTGCCAGCAGTTTGGTGGACAGGGCCTATGGCTACACCTTC.

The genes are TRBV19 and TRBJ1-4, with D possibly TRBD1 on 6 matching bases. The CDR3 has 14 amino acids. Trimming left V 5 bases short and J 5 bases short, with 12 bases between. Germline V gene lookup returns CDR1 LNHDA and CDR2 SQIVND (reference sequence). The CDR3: CASSPGTRNEKLFF. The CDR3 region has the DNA TGTGCCAGTAGTCCGGGGACAAGGAATGAAAAACTGTTTTTT.

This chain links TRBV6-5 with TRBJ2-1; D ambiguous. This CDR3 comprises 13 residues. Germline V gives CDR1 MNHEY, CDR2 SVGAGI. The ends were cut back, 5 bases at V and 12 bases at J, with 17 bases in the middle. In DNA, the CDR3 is TGTGCCAGCAGTGTTACCCTTGTCGGCGGGCAGTTCTTC. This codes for CASSVTLVGGQFF.

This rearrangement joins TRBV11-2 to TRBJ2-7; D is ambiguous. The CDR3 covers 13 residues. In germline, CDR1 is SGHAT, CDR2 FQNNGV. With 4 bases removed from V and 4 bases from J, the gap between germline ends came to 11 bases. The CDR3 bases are TGTGCCAGCAGCTCTCTGGGGTTATACGAGCAGTACTTC. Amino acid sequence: CASSSLGLYEQYF.

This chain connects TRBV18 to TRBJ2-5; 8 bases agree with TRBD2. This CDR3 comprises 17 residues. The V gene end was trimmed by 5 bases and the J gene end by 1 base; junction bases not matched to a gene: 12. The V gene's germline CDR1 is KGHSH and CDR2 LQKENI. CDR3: CASSTYTPGLVQETQYF. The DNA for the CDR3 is TGTGCCAGCTCAACATACACTCCGGGACTAGTCCAAGAGACCCAGTACTTC. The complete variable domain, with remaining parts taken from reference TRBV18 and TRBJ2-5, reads NAGVMQNPRHLVRRRGQEARLRCSPMKGHSHVYWYRQLPEEGLKFMVYLQKENIIDESGMPKERFSAEFPKEGPSILRIQQVVRGDSAAYFCASSTYTPGLVQETQYFGPGTRLLVL.

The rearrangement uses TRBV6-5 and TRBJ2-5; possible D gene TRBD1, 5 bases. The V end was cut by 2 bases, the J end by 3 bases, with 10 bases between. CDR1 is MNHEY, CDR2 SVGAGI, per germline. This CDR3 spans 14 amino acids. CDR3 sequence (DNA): TGTGCCAGCAGTTACGCTAGGGGCAAAGAGACCCAGTACTTC. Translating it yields CASSYARGKETQYF.

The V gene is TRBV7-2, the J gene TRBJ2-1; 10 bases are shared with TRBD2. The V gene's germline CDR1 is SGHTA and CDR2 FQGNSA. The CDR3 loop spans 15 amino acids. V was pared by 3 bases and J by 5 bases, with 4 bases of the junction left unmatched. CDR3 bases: TGTGCCAGCAGCTTTTGGGGACTAGCGAACAATGAGCAGTTCTTC. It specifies CASSFWGLANNEQFF.

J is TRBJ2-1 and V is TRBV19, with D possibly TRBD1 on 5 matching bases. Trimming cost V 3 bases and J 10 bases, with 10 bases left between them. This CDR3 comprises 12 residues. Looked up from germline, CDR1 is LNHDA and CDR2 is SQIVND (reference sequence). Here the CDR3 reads CASSIRQGEQFF. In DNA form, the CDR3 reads TGTGCCAGTAGTATTAGGCAGGGAGAGCAGTTCTTC.

This CDR3 is CASSQDLVSDEQFF. As DNA, the CDR3 is TGCGCCAGCAGCCAAGACCTGGTCTCGGACGAGCAGTTCTTC. This chain joins TRBV4-1 and TRBJ2-1; D unresolved. The CDR3 sequence is 14 residues long. Trimming shortened V by 0 bases and J by 10 bases, and 13 bases separated the two germline ends. From germline, CDR1 is MGHRA and CDR2 YSYEKL.

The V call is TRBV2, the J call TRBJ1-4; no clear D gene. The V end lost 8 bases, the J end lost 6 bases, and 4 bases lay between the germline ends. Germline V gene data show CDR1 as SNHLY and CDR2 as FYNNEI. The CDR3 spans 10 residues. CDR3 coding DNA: TGTGCCAGCGGCGATGAAAAACTGTTTTTT. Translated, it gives CASGDEKLFF.

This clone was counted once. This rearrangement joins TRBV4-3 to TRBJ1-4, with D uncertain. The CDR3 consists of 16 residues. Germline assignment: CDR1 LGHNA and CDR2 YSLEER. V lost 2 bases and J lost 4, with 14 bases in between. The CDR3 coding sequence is TGCGCCAGCAGCCAAAAAGGGTGGCAGAGTAATGAAAAACTGTTTTTT. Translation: CASSQKGWQSNEKLFF.

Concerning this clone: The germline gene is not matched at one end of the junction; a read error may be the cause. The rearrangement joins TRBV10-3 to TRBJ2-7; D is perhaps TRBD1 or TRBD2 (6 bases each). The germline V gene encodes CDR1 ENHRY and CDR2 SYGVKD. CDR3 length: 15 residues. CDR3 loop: CAVRGGTEETYEQYF. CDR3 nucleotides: TGTGCCGTCAGGGGCGGGACGGAGGAAACCTACGAGCAGTACTTC.

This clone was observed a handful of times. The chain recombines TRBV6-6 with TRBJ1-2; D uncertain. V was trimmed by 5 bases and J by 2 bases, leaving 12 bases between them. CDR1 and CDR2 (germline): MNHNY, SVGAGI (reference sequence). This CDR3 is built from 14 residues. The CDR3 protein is CASSPRGKNYGYTF. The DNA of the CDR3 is TGTGCCAGCAGTCCACGCGGGAAGAACTATGGCTACACCTTC.

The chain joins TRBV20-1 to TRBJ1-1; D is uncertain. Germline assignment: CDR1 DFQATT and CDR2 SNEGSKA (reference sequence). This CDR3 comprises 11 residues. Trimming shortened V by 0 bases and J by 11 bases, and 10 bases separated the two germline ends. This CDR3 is CSARDPPAAFF. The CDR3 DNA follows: TGCAGTGCTAGAGATCCCCCGGCCGCTTTCTTT.